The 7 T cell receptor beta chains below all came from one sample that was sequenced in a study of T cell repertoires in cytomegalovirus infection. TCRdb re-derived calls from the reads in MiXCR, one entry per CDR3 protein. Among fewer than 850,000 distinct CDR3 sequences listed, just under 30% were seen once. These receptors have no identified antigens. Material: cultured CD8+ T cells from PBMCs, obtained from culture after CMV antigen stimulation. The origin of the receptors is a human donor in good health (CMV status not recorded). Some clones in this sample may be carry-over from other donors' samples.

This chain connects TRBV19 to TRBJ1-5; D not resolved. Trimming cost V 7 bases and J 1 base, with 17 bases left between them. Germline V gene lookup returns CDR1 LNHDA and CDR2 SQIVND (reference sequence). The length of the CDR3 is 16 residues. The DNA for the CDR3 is TGTGCCAGTAAGTACGACGAGGGCAGGAGCAATCAGCCCCAGCATTTT. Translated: CASKYDEGRSNQPQHF.

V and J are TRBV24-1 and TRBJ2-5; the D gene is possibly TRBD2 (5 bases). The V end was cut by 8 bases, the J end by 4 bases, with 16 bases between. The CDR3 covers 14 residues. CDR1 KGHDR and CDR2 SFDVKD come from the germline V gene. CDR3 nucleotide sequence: TGTGCCACCACCTCGAACAGTGAGGGAGAGACCCAGTACTTC. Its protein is CATTSNSEGETQYF.

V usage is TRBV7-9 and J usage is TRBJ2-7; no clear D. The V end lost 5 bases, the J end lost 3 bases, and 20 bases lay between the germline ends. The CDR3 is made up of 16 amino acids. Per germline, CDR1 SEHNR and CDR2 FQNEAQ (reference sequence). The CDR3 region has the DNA TGTGCCAGCAGCCCCCCCCTCGGTAGAGGAAACTACGAGCAGTACTTC. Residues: CASSPPLGRGNYEQYF.

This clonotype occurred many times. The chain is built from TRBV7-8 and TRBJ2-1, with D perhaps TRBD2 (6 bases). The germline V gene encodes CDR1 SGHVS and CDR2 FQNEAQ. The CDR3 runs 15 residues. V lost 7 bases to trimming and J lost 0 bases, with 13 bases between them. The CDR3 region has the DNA TGTGCCAGCATCTCCCGGGACTTCTCCTACAATGAGCAGTTCTTC. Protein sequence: CASISRDFSYNEQFF.

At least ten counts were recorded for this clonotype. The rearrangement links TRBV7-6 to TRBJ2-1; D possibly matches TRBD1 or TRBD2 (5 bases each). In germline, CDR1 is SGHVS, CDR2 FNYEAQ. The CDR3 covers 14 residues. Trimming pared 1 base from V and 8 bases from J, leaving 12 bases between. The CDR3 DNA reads TGTGCCAGCAGCTTAGGAGGGGCTATGGATGAGCAGTTCTTC. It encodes CASSLGGAMDEQFF.

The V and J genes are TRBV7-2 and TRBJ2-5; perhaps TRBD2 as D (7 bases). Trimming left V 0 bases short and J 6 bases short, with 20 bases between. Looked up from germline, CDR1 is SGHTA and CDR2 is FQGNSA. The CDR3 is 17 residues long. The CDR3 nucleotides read TGTGCCAGCAGCTTAGCGGTTGGGGGGGGGGCCGTGAAGACCCAGTACTTC. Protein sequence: CASSLAVGGGAVKTQYF.

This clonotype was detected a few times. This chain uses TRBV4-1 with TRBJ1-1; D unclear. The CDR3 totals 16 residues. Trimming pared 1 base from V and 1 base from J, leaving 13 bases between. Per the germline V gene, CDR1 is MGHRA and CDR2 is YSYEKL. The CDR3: CASSQGEKLWNTEAFF. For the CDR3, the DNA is TGCGCCAGCAGCCAAGGGGAGAAACTCTGGAACACTGAAGCTTTCTTT.